In this sample, the clone carrying this T cell receptor (beta chain) turned up a few times. This entry belongs to a study of cytomegalovirus exposure and HLA in healthy donors. This CDR3 comprises 14 residues. V dropped 8 bases and J dropped 6; count of bases not matched to a gene: 4. From germline, CDR1 is MGHRA and CDR2 YSYEKL. A multiplex PCR was run with 60 Vbeta primers and 13 Jbeta primers. In the source study's methods: Later, 75 million to 100 million unique TCR beta chains were counted in an analysis, and roughly 11 million of them were shared. Sequenced by immunoSEQ multiplex PCR; TCRdb stores in-frame clones only, minus some. D and trimming were read from the DNA, whereas the V and J calls and clone size are those reported in that table. This sample has about 190,000 clones, with roughly 13% found just once.

V gene TRBV4-1 combines with J gene TRBJ2-3, with TRBD2 matching 14 bases. This TCR derives from a man aged 50 or older in good health and CMV-seropositive. Source material: PBMCs. CDR3 bases: TGCGCCAGCGCCCGGACTAGCGGGAGGGATACGCAGTATTTT. Translating it yields CASARTSGRDTQYF.